The present T cell receptor beta chain was sequenced within a study of blood T cell repertoires in COVID-19. Looking at the study overall: From T cells, B-cell-depleted T cells, or PBMCs came the material, which was cDNA or gDNA.

Only in-frame clones appear in the TCRdb table, and some are missing; sequencing was by immunoSEQ multiplex PCR. The table records roughly 150,000 clones, around 73% of them present only once. The CDR3 extends over 16 amino acids. J was trimmed by 5 bases and V by 4 bases; bases with no gene match: 11. The germline V gene encodes CDR1 SGHVS and CDR2 FNYEAQ. Sequenced sample: peripheral blood. The V gene is TRBV7-6, the J gene TRBJ1-5; 7 bases are shared with TRBD1. The receptor comes from a man in his 60s who had recovered from COVID-19. The CDR3 nucleotides read TGTGCCAGCAGCTCCAGACAGGGAGGTAAGGATCAGCCCCAGCATTTT. Its protein is CASSSRQGGKDQPQHF.